What follows are 12 T cell receptor beta chains derived from one specimen sequenced in a study of blood T cell repertoires in COVID-19. Only in-frame clones appear in the TCRdb table, and some are missing; sequencing was by immunoSEQ multiplex PCR. This table holds 150,000 to 200,000 clones, about 83% found once. Source material: peripheral blood. Receptors were obtained from a man between 18 and 35 years old with active or convalescent COVID-19.

J is TRBJ2-1 and V is TRBV25-1; 8 bases fit TRBD2. Trimming cost V 6 bases and J 0 bases; bases outside gene matches: 4. Germline loops: CDR1 MGHDK, CDR2 SYGVNS. The CDR3 runs to 15 residues. CDR3 loop: CASRRSGSSYNEQFF. The DNA of the CDR3 is TGTGCCAGCAGACGAAGCGGGAGCTCCTACAATGAGCAGTTCTTC. Together with reference TRBV25-1 and TRBJ2-1, the CDR3 gives the full variable domain: EADIYQTPRYLVIGTGKKITLECSQTMGHDKMYWYQQDPGMELHLIHYSYGVNSTEKGDLSSESTVSRIRTEHFPLTLESARPSHTSQYLCASRRSGSSYNEQFFGPGTRLTVL.

This clone was detected only a few times. The chain employs TRBV25-1 and TRBJ1-1; 8 bases match TRBD1. CDR3 size: 12 residues. Germline assignment: CDR1 MGHDK and CDR2 SYGVNS. V trimming: 7 bases; J trimming: 6 bases; junction bases outside the gene matches: 4. CDR3 sequence: CASTKGQAEAFF. The CDR3 DNA is TGTGCCAGCACTAAGGGACAGGCTGAAGCTTTCTTT.

This chain connects TRBV18 to TRBJ1-1, with TRBD1 matching 8 bases. Per germline, CDR1 KGHSH and CDR2 LQKENI. CDR3 size: 17 residues. With V trimmed by 3 bases and J by 1 base, 10 bases remained unmatched. The CDR3 reads CASSPQAPGTGNTEAFF. The CDR3 DNA reads TGTGCCAGCTCACCGCAGGCACCCGGGACAGGGAACACTGAAGCTTTCTTT.

The chain employs TRBV3-1 (or the pseudogene TRBV3-2) and TRBJ1-1; TRBD1 agrees at 7 bases. Germline CDR1 is LGHDT and CDR2 is YNNKEL (reference sequence). The CDR3 consists of 13 residues. Germline trimming cut 3 bases from V and 7 bases from J; bases unmatched to any gene: 5. The CDR3 is CASSHEGGGEAFF. The CDR3 coding sequence is TGTGCCAGCAGCCACGAAGGGGGCGGTGAAGCTTTCTTT.

This clone showed up just a few times. This rearrangement joins TRBV7-9 to TRBJ2-7; the match to TRBD2 covers 10 bases. Germline CDR1 SEHNR, CDR2 FQNEAQ (reference sequence). The CDR3 spans 14 residues. V lost 5 bases and J lost 7; bases outside the gene matches: 8. DNA for the CDR3: TGTGCCAGCAGCACCGGGACTAGCGCCGGTGAGCAGTACTTC. Protein sequence: CASSTGTSAGEQYF.

The V call is TRBV7-9, the J call TRBJ1-2; D gene unclear. This CDR3 spans 15 amino acids. Trimming took 1 base from V and 8 from J, leaving 17 bases between them. Germline lookup yields CDR1 SEHNR and CDR2 FQNEAQ (reference sequence). The CDR3, as DNA: TGTGCCAGCAGCTTAGGATCTACAGCCTCTCTAGGCTACACCTTC. This encodes CASSLGSTASLGYTF.

The chain carries TRBV7-9 and TRBJ1-1; the D is unclear. This CDR3 contains 13 residues. Trimming removed 3 bases from V and 1 base from J, with 6 bases in between. The V gene's germline CDR1 is SEHNR and CDR2 FQNEAQ (reference sequence). CDR3 loop: CASSFFPNTEAFF. The CDR3 DNA sequence: TGTGCCAGCAGCTTCTTCCCGAACACTGAAGCTTTCTTT.

This clone was counted a single time. The DNA for the CDR3 is TGTGCCATCAGTGACCCGGACAGGCCCTCCTACAATGAGCAGTTCTTC. This codes for CAISDPDRPSYNEQFF. The rearrangement uses TRBV10-3 and TRBJ2-1; 7 bases are shared with TRBD1. J lost 0 bases, V lost 3 bases, and 5 bases had no gene match. Germline V gives CDR1 ENHRY, CDR2 SYGVKD. The CDR3 is made up of 16 amino acids.

The V call is TRBV5-1, the J call TRBJ2-3; 7 nucleotides match TRBD1. V was pared by 3 bases and J by 1 base, with 8 bases of the junction left unmatched. The V gene's germline CDR1 is SGHRS and CDR2 YFSETQ. The CDR3 is 16 amino acids. CDR3 amino acids: CASSYRTGAGTDTQYF. DNA for the CDR3: TGCGCCAGCAGCTATAGGACAGGAGCGGGCACAGATACGCAGTATTTT. The full variable domain, with the rest looked up from reference TRBV5-1 and TRBJ2-3, is KAGVTQTPRYLIKTRGQQVTLSCSPISGHRSVSWYQQTPGQGLQFLFEYFSETQRNKGNFPGRFSGRQFSNSRSEMNVSTLELGDSALYLCASSYRTGAGTDTQYFGPGTRLTVL.

This clone was observed a handful of times. This rearrangement joins TRBV4-3 to TRBJ1-6; D possibly corresponds to TRBD1 (5 bases). Germline V CDR1 and CDR2: LGHNA, YSLEER. The CDR3 is made up of 15 amino acids. V lost 4 bases and J lost 0, with 7 bases in between. This chain's CDR3 is CASSRGGSYNSPLHF. As DNA, the CDR3 is TGCGCCAGCAGCCGCGGGGGCTCCTATAATTCACCCCTCCACTTT.

The V and J genes are TRBV24-1 and TRBJ1-3, with D tentatively TRBD1 (5 bases). CDR1 is KGHDR and CDR2 is SFDVKD in the germline V gene. V gave up 1 base and J gave up 4 bases, with 19 bases separating them. The CDR3 length is 18 residues. As DNA, the CDR3 is TGTGCCACCAGTGATTTCTTTTCGGGGGAGGAATGGGGAAACACCATATATTTT. It encodes CATSDFFSGEEWGNTIYF.

This clone has a handful of counts. V usage is TRBV3-1 (or the pseudogene TRBV3-2) and J usage is TRBJ2-5; D might be TRBD2 (6 bases). In germline, CDR1 is LGHDT, CDR2 YNNKEL (reference sequence). V gave up 1 base and J gave up 6 bases, with 15 bases separating them. The CDR3 is made up of 15 amino acids. CDR3 bases: TGTGCCAGCAGCCAAGGCCCACTAGGAGGGAAGACCCAGTACTTC. Translation gives CASSQGPLGGKTQYF.